This T cell receptor beta chain is drawn from a study of response to subunit inactivated influenza vaccine. Study outcomes and limitations: Researchers suggested that each seasonal influenza vaccination recruits few new T cells.

Looked up from germline, CDR1 is SGHRS and CDR2 is YFSETQ. The CDR3 consists of 12 residues. This clonotype appeared many times. Its antigen is unknown. The junction shows a germline mismatch at one end, possibly a read error. TCRdb reanalysed the RT-PCR reads using MiXCR and keeps one entry per CDR3 protein. This table holds roughly 790,000 distinct CDR3 sequences, around 20% found once. This sequence joins TRBV5-1 and TRBJ2-3, with a weak D call TRBD2 (5 bases). The starting material was PBMCs from blood, obtained around 5 days after vaccination. The TCR comes from a man aged 50-60 years who received an inactivated influenza vaccine. This chain's CDR3 is CASSPGTDTQYF. CDR3 DNA sequence: TGTGCCAGCAGTCCGGGGACAGATACGCAGTATTTT. Looking up the rest from reference TRBV5-1 and TRBJ2-3 gives the full variable domain: KAGVTQTPRYLIKTRGQQVTLSCSPISGHRSVSWYQQTPGQGLQFLFEYFSETQRNKGNFPGRFSGRQFSNSRSEMNVSTLELGDSALYLCASSPGTDTQYFGPGTRLTVL.